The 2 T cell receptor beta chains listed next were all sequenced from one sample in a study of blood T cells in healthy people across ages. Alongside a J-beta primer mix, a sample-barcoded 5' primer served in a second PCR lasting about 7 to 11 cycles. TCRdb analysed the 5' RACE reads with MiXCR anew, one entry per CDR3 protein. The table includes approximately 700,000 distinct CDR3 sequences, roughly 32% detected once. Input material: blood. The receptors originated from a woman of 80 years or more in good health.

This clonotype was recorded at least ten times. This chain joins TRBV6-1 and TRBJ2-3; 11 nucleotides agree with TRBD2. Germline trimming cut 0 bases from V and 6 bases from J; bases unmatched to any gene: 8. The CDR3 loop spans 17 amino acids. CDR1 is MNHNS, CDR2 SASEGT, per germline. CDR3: CASSEAALAGAGDTQYF. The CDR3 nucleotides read TGTGCCAGCAGTGAAGCGGCACTAGCGGGGGCGGGGGATACGCAGTATTTT.

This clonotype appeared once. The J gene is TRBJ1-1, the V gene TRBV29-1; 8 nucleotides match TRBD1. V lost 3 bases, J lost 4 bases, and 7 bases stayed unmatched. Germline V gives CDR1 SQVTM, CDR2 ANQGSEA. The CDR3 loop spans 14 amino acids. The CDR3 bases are TGCAGCGTTGAGGAGACAGGGGTCGGCACTGAAGCTTTCTTT. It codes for CSVEETGVGTEAFF.